This T cell receptor (beta chain) was recovered during a study of regulatory T cells in long-lasting Graves disease. Library construction for TCR beta used iRepertoire HTBI primers and Arm-PCR of CDR3 regions. As handled by the study authors: Gene usage covered about 62 TRBV and around 15 TRBJ segments. One entry per CDR3 protein, called by TCRdb with MiXCR from the multiplex PCR reads. The V and J calls and clone size are TCRdb's, not the authors'. The sample records about 540,000 distinct CDR3 sequences, about 13% being singletons. This clonotype showed up many times. Specified time point: newly diagnosed GD, antithyroid drugs for less than 3 months. PBMC-extracted RNA yielded the TCR library. Germline V gene sequence: CDR1 KGHDR, CDR2 SFDVKD. The CDR3 covers 17 residues. With V trimmed by 3 bases and J by 6 bases, 13 bases remained unmatched. This same sample was also part of a study on T cells in Graves' hyperthyroidism and ophthalmopathy. From that report: Most thyroid clonotypes that were expanded above 0.001 also turned up in blood.

The sequencing here drew on peripheral blood mononuclear cells (PBMCs), taken at new diagnosis, from a patient treated with antithyroid drugs. The clonotype comes from a young man with Graves disease. J is TRBJ2-1 and V is TRBV24-1; 7 bases match TRBD2. The CDR3 is CATSDRPRAGVRNEQFF. The CDR3 DNA reads as TGTGCCACCAGTGATCGCCCCCGGGCGGGAGTCCGCAATGAGCAGTTCTTC.